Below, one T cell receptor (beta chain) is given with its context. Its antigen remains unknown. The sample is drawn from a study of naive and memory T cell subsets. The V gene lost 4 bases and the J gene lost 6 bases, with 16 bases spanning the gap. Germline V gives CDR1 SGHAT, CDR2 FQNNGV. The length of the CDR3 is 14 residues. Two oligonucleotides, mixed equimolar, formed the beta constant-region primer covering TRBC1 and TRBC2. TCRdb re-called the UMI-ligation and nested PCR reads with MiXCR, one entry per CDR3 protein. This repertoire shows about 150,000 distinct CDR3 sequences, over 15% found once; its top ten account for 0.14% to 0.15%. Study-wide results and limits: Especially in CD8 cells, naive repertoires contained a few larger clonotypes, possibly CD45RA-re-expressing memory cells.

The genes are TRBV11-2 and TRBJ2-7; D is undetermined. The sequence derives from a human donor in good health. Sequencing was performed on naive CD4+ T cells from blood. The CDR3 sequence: CASSSNGVSGEQYF. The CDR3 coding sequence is TGTGCCAGCAGCTCGAATGGGGTGTCGGGCGAGCAGTACTTC.